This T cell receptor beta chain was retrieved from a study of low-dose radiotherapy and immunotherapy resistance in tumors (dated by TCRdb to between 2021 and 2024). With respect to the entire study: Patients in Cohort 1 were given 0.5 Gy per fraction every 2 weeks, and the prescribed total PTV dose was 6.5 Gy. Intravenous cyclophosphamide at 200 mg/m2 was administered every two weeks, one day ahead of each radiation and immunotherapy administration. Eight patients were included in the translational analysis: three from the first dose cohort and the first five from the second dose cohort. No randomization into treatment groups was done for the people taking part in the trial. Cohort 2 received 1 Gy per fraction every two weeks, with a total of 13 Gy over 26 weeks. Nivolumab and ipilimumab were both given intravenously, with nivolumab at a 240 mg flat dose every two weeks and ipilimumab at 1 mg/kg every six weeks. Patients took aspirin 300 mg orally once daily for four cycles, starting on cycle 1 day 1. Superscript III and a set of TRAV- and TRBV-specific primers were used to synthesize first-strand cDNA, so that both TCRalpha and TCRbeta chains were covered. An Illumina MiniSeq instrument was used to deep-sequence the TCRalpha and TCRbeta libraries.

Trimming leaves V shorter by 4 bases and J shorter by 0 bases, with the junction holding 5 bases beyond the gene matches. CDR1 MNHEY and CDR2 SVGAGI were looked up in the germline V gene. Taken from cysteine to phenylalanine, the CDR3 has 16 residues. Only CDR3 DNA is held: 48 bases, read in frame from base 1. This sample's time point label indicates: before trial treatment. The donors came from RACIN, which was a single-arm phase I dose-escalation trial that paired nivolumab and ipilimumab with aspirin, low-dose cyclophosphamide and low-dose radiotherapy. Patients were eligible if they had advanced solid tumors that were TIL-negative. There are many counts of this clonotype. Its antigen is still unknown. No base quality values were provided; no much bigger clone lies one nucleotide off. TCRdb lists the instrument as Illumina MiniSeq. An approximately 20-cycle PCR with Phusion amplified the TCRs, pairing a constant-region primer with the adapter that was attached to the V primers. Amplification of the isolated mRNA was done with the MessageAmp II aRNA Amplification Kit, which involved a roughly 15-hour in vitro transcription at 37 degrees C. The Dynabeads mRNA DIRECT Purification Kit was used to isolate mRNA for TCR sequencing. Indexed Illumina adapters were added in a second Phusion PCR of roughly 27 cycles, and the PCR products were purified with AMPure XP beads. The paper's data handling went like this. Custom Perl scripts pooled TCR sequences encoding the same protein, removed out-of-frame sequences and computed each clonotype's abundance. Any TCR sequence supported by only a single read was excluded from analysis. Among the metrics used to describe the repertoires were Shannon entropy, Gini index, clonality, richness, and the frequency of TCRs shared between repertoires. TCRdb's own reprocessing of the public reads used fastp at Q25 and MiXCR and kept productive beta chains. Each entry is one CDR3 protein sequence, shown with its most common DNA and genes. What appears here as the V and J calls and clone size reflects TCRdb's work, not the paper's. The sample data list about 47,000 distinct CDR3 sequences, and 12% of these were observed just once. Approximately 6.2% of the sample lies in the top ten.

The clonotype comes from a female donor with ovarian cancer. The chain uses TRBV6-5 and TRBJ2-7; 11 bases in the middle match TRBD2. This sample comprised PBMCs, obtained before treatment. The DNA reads TGTGCCAGCAGTTTGGGGACTAGCGGAGTCTCCTACGAGCAGTACTTC. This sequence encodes CASSLGTSGVSYEQYF.